These T cell receptor beta chains were read from a single sample in a study of T cells in Graves' hyperthyroidism and ophthalmopathy. TCRdb reprocessed the multiplex PCR reads via MiXCR and lists one record per CDR3 protein. The sample has around 600,000 distinct CDR3 sequences; about 15% are singletons. Sequencing was done on a sample of blood. The receptors derive from a woman aged 50 to 60 with Graves' ophthalmopathy. Both conserved end residues are trimmed from each CDR3.

v_gene	j_gene	CDR3aa
TRBV7-2	TRBJ2-7	ASRYKSGVGLAGGSEQY
TRBV20-1	TRBJ2-3	SAKYSRNTDTQY
TRBV4-2	TRBJ2-1	ASSQDGGSGGNEQF
TRBV20-1	TRBJ2-1	SARDGGGTWRGLNEQF
TRBV12-3/TRBV12-4	TRBJ1-2	ASSFKLGAWNT
TRBV24-1	TRBJ2-1	ATSDRGRQGSIGNEQF
TRBV7-2	TRBJ1-2	ASLRDYGYT
TRBV2	TRBJ2-5	ASSPDIGGETQY
TRBV10-3	TRBJ2-1	AISGLASGIISEQF
TRBV9	TRBJ2-2	ASSPEGGAGTGELF
TRBV7-2	TRBJ1-5	ASSLGVGTGNQPQH
TRBV7-2	TRBJ2-1	ASSSTPNEQF
TRBV7-9	TRBJ2-7	ASSLGGAGVSYEQY
TRBV11-1	TRBJ1-1	ASSPVGWDSQGTEAF
TRBV15	TRBJ2-3	ATSPLGLAKSTDTQY
TRBV10-2	TRBJ2-1	ASTEEGGNYNEQF
TRBV19	TRBJ2-6	ASSISPGRAPGANVLT
TRBV2	TRBJ2-3	ASTIDRETDTQY
TRBV29-1	TRBJ2-5	SVEDRQGEETQY
TRBV5-8	TRBJ1-1	ASIEGVMNTEAF
TRBV30	TRBJ2-2	AWSVHPTGELF
TRBV6-2/TRBV6-3	TRBJ2-3	ASKPGLAGDTQY
TRBV6-2/TRBV6-3	TRBJ2-1	ASSYLTSGIYNEQF
TRBV27	TRBJ2-3	ASGGGLAGDSDTQY
TRBV6-1	TRBJ2-5	ASRLRGGKQETQY
TRBV5-1	TRBJ1-5	ASSLDRGDNQPQH
TRBV29-1	TRBJ2-5	SVEQAGWGEAQY
TRBV11-3	TRBJ2-1	ASSKYTGTSGNIYNEQF
TRBV5-6	TRBJ1-1	ASSLYHRGPEAF
TRBV10-2	TRBJ2-5	ASRMGASGTQY
TRBV12-3/TRBV12-4	TRBJ2-3	ASRGSGSGTDTQY
TRBV7-2	TRBJ2-2	ASSSWDGYSANTGELF
TRBV24-1	TRBJ2-1	ATSDFTGTHEVSSEQF
TRBV11-2	TRBJ1-1	ASSSGQGVAF
TRBV4-3	TRBJ2-1	ASSQDDFRRYNEQF
TRBV28	TRBJ2-1	ASSLFSAEQF
TRBV14	TRBJ2-1	ASSHPTSGSPWNEQF
TRBV5-1	TRBJ2-5	ASSLDRGKTQY
TRBV20-1	TRBJ2-7	SASGGLVSYEQY
TRBV6-2/TRBV6-3	TRBJ2-7	ASSWGRTGASYEQY
TRBV3-1	TRBJ2-5	ASSQRGTVQETQY
TRBV7-9	TRBJ1-2	ASSPGDRGGNYGYT
TRBV3-1	TRBJ1-2	ASSYPGQFRGYT
TRBV12-3/TRBV12-4	TRBJ2-3	ASTGPTDTQY
TRBV5-6	TRBJ2-1	ASSLVVTQSYNEQF
TRBV4-1	TRBJ2-1	ASSQDGRVQF